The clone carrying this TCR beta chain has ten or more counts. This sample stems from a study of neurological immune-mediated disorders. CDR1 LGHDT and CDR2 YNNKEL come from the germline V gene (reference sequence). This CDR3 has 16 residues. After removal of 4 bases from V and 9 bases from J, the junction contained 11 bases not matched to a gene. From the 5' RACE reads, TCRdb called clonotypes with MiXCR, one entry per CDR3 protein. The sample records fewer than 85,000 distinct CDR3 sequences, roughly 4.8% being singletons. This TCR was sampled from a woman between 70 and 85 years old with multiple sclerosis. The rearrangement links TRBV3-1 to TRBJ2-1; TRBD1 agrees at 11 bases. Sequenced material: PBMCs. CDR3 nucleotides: TGTGCCAGCAGCCGCGGAACGGGACAGGGGGGCGGTGAGCAGTTCTTC. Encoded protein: CASSRGTGQGGGEQFF.